This TCR beta chain was sequenced for a study of molecular identifiers for immune sequencing clone quantification. This CDR3 is built from 14 residues. V lost 7 bases to trimming and J lost 1 base; unmatched junction nucleotides: 4. Germline CDR1 MNHEY, CDR2 SMNVEV (reference sequence). RNA fractions of 10%, 30% or 50% and 20,000 to 1,000,000 sorted cells were the source of naive CD8 libraries. A CD8+CD4-CCR7+CD45RA+ gate was used to sort naive CD8 T cells. Methods described previously, with TCR primers listed, were used for bulk TCR libraries. TCRdb reanalysed the PCR reads using MiXCR and keeps one entry per CDR3 protein. The sample holds 460,000 or so distinct CDR3 sequences; about a fifth are singletons and the top ten take under 0.85%.

V usage is TRBV27 and J usage is TRBJ2-1; 7 bases align to TRBD1. The receptor comes from a human donor in good health. Some libraries in this study had Jurkat cell RNA spiked in. The source material was naive CD8+ T cells from blood, with Jurkat cell RNA spiked in. Sample subset: FACS-sorted CD8+CD4-CCR7+CD45RA+ naive T cells. CDR3 region: CASKVQGSYNEQFF. CDR3 nucleotide sequence: TGTGCCAGCAAGGTACAGGGGTCCTACAATGAGCAGTTCTTC.